This T cell receptor beta chain derives from a study of T cell responses to AZD1222 COVID-19 vaccine. General study results and limits: Increased Spike-specific TCR breadth and depth were observed after two AZD1222 doses. Seropositive AZD1222 recipients at baseline numbered only five or six.

The protocol was immunoSEQ multiplex PCR, while the TCRdb copy is restricted to in-frame clones and leaves out a portion. Of about 120,000 clones detected, 80% to 90% appear once; the ten largest clones hold 8% to 9.5%. On this clone itself: The target antigen is unknown.

The source was peripheral blood, collected on day 0 of AZD1222 vaccination. The source of this sequence is an adult in good health.

In DNA, the CDR3 is TGTGCCACCAGCAGTCACGCGAACCGGGACAGGGGATACGAGCAGTACTTC. Residues: CATSSHANRDRGYEQYF. The chain couples TRBV15 to TRBJ2-7; 10 bases line up with TRBD1. The germline V gene has CDR1 LNHNV and CDR2 YYDKDF (reference sequence). The CDR3 contains 17 residues. J gave up 4 bases and V 3 bases, and 12 bases lay outside the gene matches.